This section outlines one T cell receptor (beta chain) sequence together with its context. Its cognate antigen is unknown. This specimen comes from a study of blood T cells in healthy people across ages. Primers used in a second PCR of roughly 6 to 12 cycles were a sample-barcoded 5' primer and a J-beta primer mix. One entry per CDR3 protein results from TCRdb running MiXCR on the 5' RACE reads. This table has about 1.4 million distinct CDR3 sequences, approximately 63% appearing once. Overall study results and limits: Diversity of TCR beta per million T cells declined in a roughly linear way with age.

Material: blood. The sequence was collected from a man between 18 and 29 years old in good health.

The CDR3 bases are TGTGCCACCAGTGATTTAAGGACAGGGGGCACAGGGACGCAGTATTTT. Amino acids: CATSDLRTGGTGTQYF. The V gene is TRBV24-1, the J gene TRBJ2-3; 11 bases fit TRBD1. This CDR3 has 16 residues. Losses at the gene ends were 1 base for V and 9 bases for J; bases not matched to a gene: 8. Germline CDR1 reads KGHDR; CDR2 reads SFDVKD.